This T cell receptor (beta chain) derives from a study of blood T cell repertoires in COVID-19. Study summary: The cDNA or gDNA used as material had been derived from T cells, B-cell-depleted T cells, or PBMCs.

This clone was detected only once. Sequencing was performed with immunoSEQ multiplex PCR; in TCRdb, only in-frame clones are kept and a portion is missing. The repertoire holds 10,000 or so clones, with approximately 74% as singletons. There are 18 residues in the CDR3. V lost 1 base, J lost 3 bases, and 9 bases stayed unmatched. Germline V gene lookup returns CDR1 SEHNR and CDR2 FQNEAQ (reference sequence). Enrolled during active infection, Seattle patients were then followed longitudinally. The source material was peripheral blood. The gene calls are TRBV7-9 and TRBJ1-5, with 10 bases matching TRBD1. The sequence derives from a man aged 55 to 70 with COVID-19, enrolled during active disease. In DNA form, the CDR3 reads TGTGCCAGCAGCTTAGGGGGACAGGGGTCGCTTCACAATCAGCCCCAGCATTTT. Translating gives CASSLGGQGSLHNQPQHF.